The 3 T cell receptor beta chains presented below share a single source sample, sequenced in a study of T cell responses to AZD1222 COVID-19 vaccine. TCRdb keeps only in-frame clones here, not all; method: immunoSEQ multiplex PCR. The sample consists of around 110,000 clones, about 93% of them appearing once. The sequencing here drew on peripheral blood, taken on day 0 of AZD1222 vaccination. The origin of the receptors is an adult in good health.

V usage is TRBV7-9 and J usage is TRBJ2-1; 7 bases map to TRBD2. Unmatched junction bases numbered 11, after V lost 1 base and J lost 8 bases. This CDR3 is 16 amino acids long. Germline CDR1 and CDR2: SEHNR and FQNEAQ (reference sequence). CDR3 in amino acids: CASSLDLTGGIYEQFF. CDR3 DNA sequence: TGTGCCAGCAGCTTAGATTTGACGGGGGGAATCTATGAGCAGTTCTTC.

The genes are TRBV25-1 and TRBJ2-3; D call uncertain. The V end was cut by 2 bases, the J end by 14 bases, with 8 bases between. This CDR3 contains 10 residues. The germline V gene has CDR1 MGHDK and CDR2 SYGVNS. CDR3 protein: CASSELTWYF. CDR3 in DNA: TGTGCCAGCAGTGAACTCACTTGGTATTTT.

The rearrangement joins TRBV4-2 to TRBJ1-3; the match to TRBD1 covers 7 bases. CDR3 length: 16 amino acids. V was pared by 4 bases and J by 0 bases, with 6 bases of the junction left unmatched. Germline CDR1 is LGHNA and CDR2 is YNFKEQ. CDR3 sequence (DNA): TGTGCCAGCAGCCGAGAGACAGGGAACTCTGGAAACACCATATATTTT. Protein sequence: CASSRETGNSGNTIYF.